This T cell receptor beta chain was observed in a study of blood T cell repertoires in COVID-19. In the study overall: Specimens from acute and convalescent COVID-19 originated in the United States, Italy and Spain. T cells, B-cell-depleted T cells, or PBMCs supplied cDNA or gDNA.

The CDR3 contains 15 residues. V was pared by 6 bases and J by 0 bases, with 15 bases between. Per the study methods: Researchers report that nucleated cell counts were estimated from reference gene primer amplification. Sequenced by immunoSEQ multiplex PCR; TCRdb stores in-frame clones only, minus some. Clone size and the V and J calls come from that table; the DNA yielded D and trimming. Altogether around 190,000 clones are present, around 85% being singletons, with the ten largest covering roughly 3.2%. The study assigned cohorts using participant-reported clinical history. The material sequenced was PBMCs or T cells enriched from blood (not recorded which). V and J are TRBV23-1 and TRBJ2-7; a possible D gene is TRBD1 (6 bases). TRBV23-1 is known as an ORF, though its function is uncertain. This sequence was found in a woman in her thirties who had recovered from COVID-19. Here the CDR3 reads CASRKGHASSYEQYF. CDR3 bases: TGCGCCAGCAGGAAGGGACATGCGAGCTCCTACGAGCAGTACTTC.